This TCR beta chain was captured in a study of blood T cell repertoires in COVID-19. Study context: PBMCs, B-cell-depleted T cells, or T cells were the source of the cDNA or gDNA that made up the material.

V lost 2 bases, J lost 5 bases, and 10 bases stayed unmatched. Germline V gives CDR1 SEHNR, CDR2 FQNEAQ (reference sequence). The CDR3 runs 16 residues. Original analysis: Amplification from reference gene primers served as the basis for estimated nucleated cell counts. TCRdb keeps only in-frame clones here, not all; method: immunoSEQ multiplex PCR. The V and J calls and the clone size are those of that table, but D and trimming were determined from the DNA. Counted here are 250,000 to 350,000 clones, 85% to 90% occurring once; the ten biggest clones make up 2% to 2.5%. This clonotype was obtained from an older woman in a cohort exposed to, infected with or recovered from COVID-19 (not recorded which). The sequenced material came from PBMCs or T cells enriched from blood (not recorded which). The chain uses TRBV7-9 and TRBJ2-5, with TRBD2 matching 8 bases. The CDR3 is CASSLRREGRRETQYF. CDR3 DNA sequence: TGTGCCAGCAGCTTACGTCGGGAGGGCCGGCGGGAGACCCAGTACTTC.